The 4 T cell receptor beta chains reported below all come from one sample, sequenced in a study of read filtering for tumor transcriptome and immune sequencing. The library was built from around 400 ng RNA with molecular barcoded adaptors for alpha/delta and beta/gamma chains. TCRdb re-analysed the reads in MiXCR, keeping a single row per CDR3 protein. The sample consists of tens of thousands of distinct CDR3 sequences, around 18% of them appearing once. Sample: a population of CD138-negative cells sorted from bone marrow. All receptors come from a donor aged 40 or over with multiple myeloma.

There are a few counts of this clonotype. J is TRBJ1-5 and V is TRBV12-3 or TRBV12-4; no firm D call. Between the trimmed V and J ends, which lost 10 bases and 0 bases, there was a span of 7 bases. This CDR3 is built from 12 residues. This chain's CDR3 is CATLYSNQPQHF. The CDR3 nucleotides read TGTGCCACCCTCTATAGCAATCAGCCCCAGCATTTT.

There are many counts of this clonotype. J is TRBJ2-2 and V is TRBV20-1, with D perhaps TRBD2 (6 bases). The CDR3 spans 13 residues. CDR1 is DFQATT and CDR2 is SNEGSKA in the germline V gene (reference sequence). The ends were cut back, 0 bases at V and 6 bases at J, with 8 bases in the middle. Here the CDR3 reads CSARDWGAGELFF. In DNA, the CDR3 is TGCAGTGCTAGAGATTGGGGGGCCGGGGAGCTGTTTTTT.

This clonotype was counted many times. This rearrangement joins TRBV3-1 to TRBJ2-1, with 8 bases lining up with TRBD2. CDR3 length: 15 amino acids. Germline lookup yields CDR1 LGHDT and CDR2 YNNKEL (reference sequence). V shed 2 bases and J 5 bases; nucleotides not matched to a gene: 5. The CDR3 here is CASSQRGGLHNEQFF. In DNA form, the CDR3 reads TGTGCCAGCAGCCAACGGGGGGGCCTCCACAATGAGCAGTTCTTC.

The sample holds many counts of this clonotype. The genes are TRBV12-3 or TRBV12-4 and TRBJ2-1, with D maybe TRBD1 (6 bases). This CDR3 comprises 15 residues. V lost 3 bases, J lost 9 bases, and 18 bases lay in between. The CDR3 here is CASSFHPQGIGEQFF. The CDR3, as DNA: TGTGCCAGCAGTTTTCATCCACAGGGTATAGGTGAGCAGTTCTTC.